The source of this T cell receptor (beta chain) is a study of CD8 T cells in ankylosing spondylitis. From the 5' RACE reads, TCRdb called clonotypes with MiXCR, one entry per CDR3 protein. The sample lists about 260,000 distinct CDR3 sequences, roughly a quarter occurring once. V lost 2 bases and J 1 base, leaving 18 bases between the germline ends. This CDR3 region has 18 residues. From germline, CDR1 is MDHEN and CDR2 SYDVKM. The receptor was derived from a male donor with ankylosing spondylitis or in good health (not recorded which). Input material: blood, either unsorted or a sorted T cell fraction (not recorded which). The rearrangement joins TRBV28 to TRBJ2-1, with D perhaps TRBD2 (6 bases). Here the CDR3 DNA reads TGTGCCAGCAGTTTAAAAATCCGGGCACGGGGGTCCTACAATGAGCAGTTCTTC. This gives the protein CASSLKIRARGSYNEQFF.